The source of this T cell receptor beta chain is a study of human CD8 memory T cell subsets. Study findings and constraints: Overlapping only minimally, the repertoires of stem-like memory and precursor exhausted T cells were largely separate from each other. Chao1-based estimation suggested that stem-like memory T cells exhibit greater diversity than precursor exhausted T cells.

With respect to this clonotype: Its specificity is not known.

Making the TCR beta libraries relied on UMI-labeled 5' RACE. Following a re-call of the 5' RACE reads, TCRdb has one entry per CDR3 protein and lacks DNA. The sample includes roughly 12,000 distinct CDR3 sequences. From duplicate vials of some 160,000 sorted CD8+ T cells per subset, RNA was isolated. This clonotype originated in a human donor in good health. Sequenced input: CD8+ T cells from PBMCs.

The CDR3 reads CASSLDVANEQFF. V gene TRBV7-6 combines with J gene TRBJ2-1. In germline, CDR1 is SGHVS, CDR2 FNYEAQ. The CDR3 runs to 13 residues.